The 18 T cell receptor beta chains below all came from one sample that was sequenced in a study of long-term antiretroviral therapy in people with HIV. Runs used v3.0 of the immunoSEQ assay and were done at survey level. Profiled with immunoSEQ multiplex PCR; TCRdb holds only in-frame clones, not every one. Among nearly 30,000 clones listed, 85% to 90% were seen once. The sequences come from unsorted PBMCs, collected 3.2 years before starting antiretroviral therapy. These receptors came from a man aged 45-60 years with HIV.

In DNA form, the CDR3 reads TGTGCCAGCAGCGAAGGGGGGGGCAGGGGGCCTTATACGCAGTATTTT. It codes for CASSEGGGRGPYTQYF. This sequence joins TRBV9 and TRBJ2-3; a possible D gene is TRBD1 (8 bases). Looked up from germline, CDR1 is SGDLS and CDR2 is YYNGEE. V was shortened by 3 bases and J by 7 bases, with 21 bases between the two germline ends. The CDR3 is made up of 16 amino acids.

The rearrangement uses TRBV19 and TRBJ1-2; D may be TRBD1 (5 bases). Per the germline V gene, CDR1 is LNHDA and CDR2 is SQIVND (reference sequence). The V end lost 10 bases, the J end lost 4 bases, and 31 bases lay between the germline ends. The CDR3 is 18 residues long. DNA for the CDR3: TGTGCCACTTCCGCTGGGGCAGGCCTAGGTTGGGAGGCCTATGGCTACACCTTC. Translated: CATSAGAGLGWEAYGYTF. The entire variable domain, with the rest obtained from reference TRBV19 and TRBJ1-2, is as follows: DGGITQSPKYLFRKEGQNVTLSCEQNLNHDAMYWYRQDPGQGLRLIYYSQIVNDFQKGDIAEGYSVSREKKESFPLTVTSAQKNPTAFYLCATSAGAGLGWEAYGYTFGSGTRLTVV.

V and J are TRBV23-1 and TRBJ1-3; D ambiguous. TRBV23-1 is an open reading frame, and its role is uncertain. V lost 7 bases, J lost 3 bases, and 22 bases lay in between. This CDR3 comprises 17 residues. CDR3 DNA: TGCGCCAGCACCCCCTCGGAGTTCCCGGACGTTGGAAACACCATATATTTT. Translating gives CASTPSEFPDVGNTIYF.

This clone was detected only a few times. The chain recombines TRBV5-1 with TRBJ1-2; D ambiguous. This CDR3 comprises 14 residues. CDR1 is SGHRS and CDR2 is YFSETQ in the germline V gene. Trimming removed 3 bases at V and 0 bases at J, with 9 bases between. The CDR3 DNA reads TGCGCCAGCAGCTCCCCAGATACTAACTATGGCTACACCTTC. It specifies CASSSPDTNYGYTF.

This clone appeared once. V and J are TRBV10-1 and TRBJ1-5; TRBD1 aligns across 10 bases. J was trimmed by 2 bases and V by 7 bases; bases with no gene match: 14. CDR3 length equals 18 residues. CDR1 and CDR2 from the germline V gene are WNHNN and SYGVQD (reference sequence). The CDR3, as DNA: TGCGCCAGCAAATACCCGGACAGGGGGAATCAGGGCAATCAGCCCCAGCATTTT. This translates into CASKYPDRGNQGNQPQHF.

The chain joins TRBV7-2 to TRBJ1-6; no clear D gene. The CDR3 is 13 amino acids. The germline V and J ends were trimmed by 8 bases and 9 bases, with 14 bases remaining between them. Germline V gene sequence: CDR1 SGHTA, CDR2 FQGNSA. CDR3 loop: CASEMGMGSPLHF. The CDR3 nucleotides read TGTGCCAGCGAAATGGGAATGGGTTCACCCCTCCACTTT.

V and J are TRBV27 and TRBJ2-7; 11 bases fit TRBD2. Germline assignment: CDR1 MNHEY and CDR2 SMNVEV (reference sequence). CDR3 length: 15 amino acids. V dropped 6 bases and J dropped 1; count of bases not matched to a gene: 5. The CDR3 here is CASSRSGRESYEQYF. CDR3 nucleotide sequence: TGTGCCAGCAGCCGTAGCGGGAGGGAATCCTACGAGCAGTACTTC.

This clone is a singleton in its sample. This chain connects TRBV6-5 to TRBJ2-3; TRBD2 agrees at 7 bases. The CDR3 runs 15 residues. The ends lost 0 bases at V and 7 bases at J; junction bases unmatched: 7. From germline, CDR1 is MNHEY and CDR2 SVGAGI. The CDR3 DNA follows: TGTGCCAGCAGTTACTCGAATCGGGGGGAACATACGCAGTATTTT. It is translated as CASSYSNRGEHTQYF.

DNA of the CDR3: TGTGCCAGCAGCCAAGGACACTCCAGCTTGGTCGAGCAGTACTTC. Translation: CASSQGHSSLVEQYF. This chain links TRBV14 with TRBJ2-7, with D unclear. The CDR3 runs to 15 residues. V was cut by 1 base and J by 6 bases, with 16 bases left in between. In germline, CDR1 is SGHDN, CDR2 FVKESK.

The rearrangement joins TRBV5-4 to TRBJ1-1; TRBD1 agrees at 11 bases. The germline CDR1 and CDR2 sequences are SGHNT and YYREEE (reference sequence). The V and J ends lost 7 bases and 9 bases, in that order; junction bases with no gene match: 11. This CDR3 spans 14 amino acids. The CDR3 protein is CASGPGQGARQAFF. Here the CDR3 DNA reads TGTGCCAGCGGACCTGGACAGGGGGCCCGACAAGCTTTCTTT.

V gene TRBV4-1 combines with J gene TRBJ1-2, with D uncertain. The germline V and J ends were trimmed by 0 bases and 7 bases, with 15 bases remaining between them. The V gene's germline CDR1 is MGHRA and CDR2 YSYEKL. This CDR3 has 15 amino acids. CDR3 region: CASSQDLWNWGGYTF. Here the CDR3 DNA reads TGCGCCAGCAGCCAAGATCTCTGGAACTGGGGTGGCTACACCTTC.

This chain links TRBV6-5 with TRBJ1-2; tentative D call: TRBD1 (6 bases). With 9 bases removed from V and 1 base from J, the gap between germline ends came to 18 bases. Germline V gives CDR1 MNHEY, CDR2 SVGAGI. The CDR3 sequence is 15 residues long. The CDR3 is CASWGQHLNNYGYTF. Written as DNA, the CDR3 is TGTGCCAGTTGGGGGCAACACCTCAATAACTATGGCTACACCTTC.

This chain connects TRBV7-9 to TRBJ1-1; D ambiguous. Per the germline V gene, CDR1 is SEHNR and CDR2 is FQNEAQ (reference sequence). V was trimmed by 5 bases and J by 3 bases, leaving 16 bases between them. The length of the CDR3 is 15 residues. The CDR3 coding sequence is TGTGCCAGCAGCAGCCAAAGGGAGATACACACTGAAGCTTTCTTT. Its translation: CASSSQREIHTEAFF. Together with reference TRBV7-9 and TRBJ1-1, the CDR3 gives the full variable domain: DTGVSQNPRHKITKRGQNVTFRCDPISEHNRLYWYRQTLGQGPEFLTYFQNEAQLEKSRLLSDRFSAERPKGSFSTLEIQRTEQGDSAMYLCASSSQREIHTEAFFGQGTRLTVV.

This chain joins TRBV7-3 and TRBJ2-7; TRBD2 might be the D (6 bases). Between the trimmed V and J ends, which lost 2 bases and 0 bases, there was a span of 8 bases. The length of the CDR3 is 14 residues. Germline lookup yields CDR1 SGHTA and CDR2 FQGTGA. CDR3 DNA: TGTGCCAGCAGCTTAGGCGGGAACTCCTACGAGCAGTACTTC. Translated: CASSLGGNSYEQYF. Full variable domain (outside the CDR3, taken from reference TRBV7-3 and TRBJ2-7): GAGVSQTPSNKVTEKGKYVELRCDPISGHTALYWYRQSLGQGPEFLIYFQGTGAADDSGLPNDRFFAVRPEGSVSTLKIQRTERGDSAVYLCASSLGGNSYEQYFGPGTRLTVT.

This sequence joins TRBV2 and TRBJ2-7; 7 positions match TRBD2. CDR1 is SNHLY and CDR2 is FYNNEI in the germline V gene. V was clipped by 7 bases and J by 4 bases; unmatched bases: 10. The CDR3 totals 14 residues. The CDR3 reads CASTPTSSTYEQYF. The CDR3 region has the DNA TGTGCCAGCACCCCGACTAGCAGCACATACGAGCAGTACTTC.

This clone showed up just once. The chain carries TRBV30 and TRBJ2-7; D perhaps matches TRBD1 (5 bases). The CDR3 totals 14 residues. V gave up 1 base and J gave up 5 bases, with 15 bases separating them. CDR1 is GTSNPN and CDR2 is SVGIG in the germline V gene (reference sequence). In nucleotides, the CDR3 is TGTGCCTGGAGTGCGGTGGCAGGGCTCAACGAGCAGTACTTC. Residues: CAWSAVAGLNEQYF.

The CDR3 DNA sequence: TGTGCCAGCAGCTTAATCGGCCTGGATGAGCAGTTCTTC. Protein product: CASSLIGLDEQFF. The V and J genes are TRBV7-2 and TRBJ2-1; D unresolved. Germline values: CDR1 SGHTA, CDR2 FQGNSA. The CDR3 contains 13 residues. V was cut by 2 bases and J by 8 bases, with 10 bases left in between.

The chain employs TRBV5-4 and TRBJ2-2; weak D call: TRBD1 (5 bases). The V end was cut by 4 bases, the J end by 4 bases, with 11 bases between. Looked up from germline, CDR1 is SGHNT and CDR2 is YYREEE (reference sequence). This CDR3 spans 14 amino acids. The CDR3 reads CASSPEQGTGELFF. DNA for the CDR3: TGTGCCAGCAGCCCGGAGCAGGGCACCGGGGAGCTGTTTTTT.